This TCR beta chain is drawn from a study of blood T cell repertoires in COVID-19. At the level of the study: COVID-19 samples, acute and convalescent, were from the United States, Italy and Spain. T cells, B-cell-depleted T cells, or PBMCs provided the cDNA or gDNA that served as material.

With 6 bases clipped from V and 4 bases from J, the junction kept 9 bases outside the gene matches. CDR3 length equals 15 residues. Germline V CDR1 and CDR2: MNHEY, SVGAGI. Data came from immunoSEQ multiplex PCR; TCRdb stores just in-frame clones and leaves some out. Among about 26,000 clones listed, roughly 84% were seen once. The chain uses TRBV6-5 and TRBJ2-3; TRBD1 aligns across 8 bases. This TCR derives from a human donor in a cohort sampled during active COVID-19. Source material: peripheral blood. The CDR3 bases are TGTGCCAGCAGGGAGCTGGACAGGGTCTCAGATACGCAGTATTTT. It codes for CASRELDRVSDTQYF.